This T cell receptor (beta chain) originates from a study of follicular helper T cells after annual influenza vaccination. V was clipped by 4 bases and J by 6 bases; unmatched bases: 6. The CDR3 sequence is 14 residues long. Per the germline V gene, CDR1 is SNHLY and CDR2 is FYNNEI. Time point defined: 2015-2016 season, pre-vaccination. This table comes from immunoSEQ multiplex PCR, and its TCRdb copy is limited to in-frame clones, with some not included. Here the sample spans under 15,000 clones, 80% being singletons. The genes are TRBV2 and TRBJ2-3, with TRBD1 matching over 8 bases. Sequencing used CXCR5+ CD38- circulating T follicular helper cells from blood, obtained on the day of influenza vaccination. The subset is: circulating Tfh, non-naive CD4+CXCR5+PD-1+ (ICOS+CD38+ or ICOS-CD38-). This clonotype originated in an adult who received the influenza vaccine. CDR3 in amino acids: CASSGNRGRDTQYF. CDR3 nucleotides: TGTGCCAGCAGTGGAAACAGGGGGAGGGATACGCAGTATTTT.